The 20 T cell receptor beta chains in this list originate from one sample, sequenced in a study of OX40 agonist ivuxolimab in advanced cancers. Sequenced by immunoSEQ multiplex PCR; TCRdb stores in-frame clones only, minus some. Among approximately 17,000 clones listed, 80% to 90% were seen once. Here the sequenced sample was CD4+ or CD8+ T cells sorted from blood, taken in a trial of the OX40 agonist ivuxolimab. The receptors were sampled from an adult with an advanced solid tumor such as melanoma, head and neck, liver or kidney cancer.

This clone came up once. J is TRBJ1-6 and V is TRBV27; 7 nucleotides agree with TRBD1. Germline lookup yields CDR1 MNHEY and CDR2 SMNVEV (reference sequence). The CDR3 spans 14 residues. V lost 6 bases and J lost 6; bases outside the gene matches: 5. CDR3 protein: CASSPRGVNSPLHF. For the CDR3, the DNA is TGTGCCAGCAGCCCCAGGGGGGTTAATTCACCCCTCCACTTT.

This sequence joins TRBV19 and TRBJ1-2, with 7 positions matching TRBD1. The CDR3 is 13 amino acids. The trim removed 6 bases at V and 1 base at J, leaving 2 bases unmatched. Germline V lookup: CDR1 LNHDA, CDR2 SQIVND (reference sequence). DNA for the CDR3: TGTGCCAGTAGCGGGACAGTTAACTATGGCTACACCTTC. This translates into CASSGTVNYGYTF. The whole variable domain, remainder taken from reference TRBV19 and TRBJ1-2, is DGGITQSPKYLFRKEGQNVTLSCEQNLNHDAMYWYRQDPGQGLRLIYYSQIVNDFQKGDIAEGYSVSREKKESFPLTVTSAQKNPTAFYLCASSGTVNYGYTFGSGTRLTVV.

The chain employs TRBV6-6 and TRBJ2-7; tentative D call: TRBD1 (5 bases). The CDR3 runs to 13 residues. Looked up from germline, CDR1 is MNHNY and CDR2 is SVGAGI (reference sequence). Trimming removed 2 bases at V and 3 bases at J, with 8 bases between. The CDR3 region has the DNA TGTGCCAGCAGTTACCCCGACAGCTACGAGCAGTACTTC. Protein sequence: CASSYPDSYEQYF.

This clone has only a few counts. V gene TRBV2 combines with J gene TRBJ2-6; D not resolved. The CDR3 has 12 amino acids. Germline values: CDR1 SNHLY, CDR2 FYNNEI. V lost 5 bases and J 2 bases, leaving 1 base between the germline ends. The CDR3 sequence is CASSTGANVLTF. The CDR3 DNA reads TGTGCCAGCAGTACTGGGGCCAACGTCCTGACTTTC. Combining the CDR3 with reference TRBV2 and TRBJ2-6 gives the whole variable domain EPEVTQTPSHQVTQMGQEVILRCVPISNHLYFYWYRQILGQKVEFLVSFYNNEISEKSEIFDDQFSVERPDGSNFTLKIRSTKLEDSAMYFCASSTGANVLTFGAGSRLTVL.

This chain links TRBV4-1 with TRBJ2-3; 8 bases align to TRBD2. Germline V gene data show CDR1 as MGHRA and CDR2 as YSYEKL. This CDR3 spans 14 amino acids. J gave up 2 bases and V 8 bases, and 6 bases lay outside the gene matches. The chain's CDR3 is CASALAEPTDTQYF. Written as DNA, the CDR3 is TGCGCCAGCGCACTAGCGGAGCCCACAGATACGCAGTATTTT.

The V and J genes are TRBV7-1 and TRBJ1-1; D not certain. TRBV7-1 is recorded as an ORF, its role being uncertain. This CDR3 has 17 residues. V was clipped by 4 bases and J by 1 base, with 19 bases between them. The CDR3 DNA reads as TGTGCCAGCAGCTTAGCGTTTGGCGGGCAGAAGAACACTGAAGCTTTCTTT. Translating gives CASSLAFGGQKNTEAFF.

The V and J genes are TRBV27 and TRBJ2-5, with D possibly TRBD1 on 6 matching bases. Germline V lookup: CDR1 MNHEY, CDR2 SMNVEV (reference sequence). The CDR3 sequence is 14 residues long. Deletions cut 1 base from V and 4 bases from J, with 10 bases between. CDR3 residues: CASSLWAGVETQYF. DNA for the CDR3: TGTGCCAGCAGTTTATGGGCAGGGGTAGAGACCCAGTACTTC.

The rearrangement joins TRBV27 to TRBJ1-5; D ambiguous. V was shortened by 3 bases and J by 0 bases, with 3 bases between the two germline ends. Germline assignment: CDR1 MNHEY and CDR2 SMNVEV (reference sequence). This CDR3 region has 13 residues. CDR3 in DNA: TGTGCCAGCAGTTTGCATAGCAATCAGCCCCAGCATTTT. Its translation is CASSLHSNQPQHF.

This rearrangement joins TRBV2 to TRBJ2-7, with 9 bases that match TRBD1. This CDR3 is built from 14 residues. From germline, CDR1 is SNHLY and CDR2 FYNNEI. The trim removed 6 bases at V and 5 bases at J, leaving 8 bases unmatched. The CDR3 sequence: CASRKRTGVDEQYF. Here the CDR3 DNA reads TGTGCCAGCAGGAAACGGACAGGGGTCGACGAGCAGTACTTC.

On this clone itself: At one of its ends the junction is not consistent with the germline gene, which may arise from a read error. The gene calls are TRBV11-1 and TRBJ2-7; weak D call: TRBD2 (5 bases). The CDR3 extends over 14 amino acids. Germline CDR1 reads SGHAT; CDR2 reads FQDESV (reference sequence). DNA of the CDR3: TGTGCCAGCAGCTTAATGCCCGGGGAATACGGGCAGTACTTC. This translates into CASSLMPGEYGQYF.

V gene TRBV7-3 combines with J gene TRBJ2-7, with D unclear. This CDR3 contains 16 residues. CDR1 and CDR2 (germline): SGHTA, FQGTGA. Trimming took off 5 bases at V and 6 bases at J, with 23 bases between the two ends. The CDR3 sequence is CASSPRLGMGVVEQYF. The CDR3 nucleotides read TGTGCCAGCAGCCCACGTTTAGGGATGGGTGTAGTCGAGCAGTACTTC. The variable domain in full, completed from reference TRBV7-3 and TRBJ2-7, reads GAGVSQTPSNKVTEKGKYVELRCDPISGHTALYWYRQSLGQGPEFLIYFQGTGAADDSGLPNDRFFAVRPEGSVSTLKIQRTERGDSAVYLCASSPRLGMGVVEQYFGPGTRLTVT.

The chain uses TRBV10-3 and TRBJ2-5, with 9 bases matching TRBD1. Germline CDR1 ENHRY, CDR2 SYGVKD. The CDR3 consists of 13 residues. The V gene end was trimmed by 10 bases and the J gene end by 3 bases; junction bases not matched to a gene: 6. The CDR3 region is CATARTGEETQYF. In nucleotides, the CDR3 is TGTGCCACGGCGAGGACAGGGGAAGAGACCCAGTACTTC.

Notes on this clone: This CDR3 is also generated by other DNA sequences in the sample. The V gene is TRBV28, the J gene TRBJ2-3, with D unresolved. The CDR3 runs to 15 residues. Germline CDR1 reads MDHEN; CDR2 reads SYDVKM. With 3 bases removed from V and 0 bases from J, the gap between germline ends came to 10 bases. The chain's CDR3 is CASSFSVPSTDTQYF. Here the CDR3 DNA reads TGTGCCAGCAGTTTTAGTGTCCCCAGCACAGATACGCAGTATTTT.

V gene TRBV6-1 combines with J gene TRBJ2-7; D remains ambiguous. The CDR3 has 13 amino acids. In germline, CDR1 is MNHNS, CDR2 SASEGT. V lost 0 bases to trimming and J lost 3 bases, with 6 bases between them. CDR3 nucleotides: TGTGCCAGCAGTGAAGCCGAGAGCTACGAGCAGTACTTC. This sequence encodes CASSEAESYEQYF.

V and J are TRBV7-8 and TRBJ1-1, with TRBD1 matching 12 bases. The germline gives CDR1 SGHVS, CDR2 FQNEAQ. The CDR3 loop spans 15 amino acids. The V and J ends lost 5 bases and 5 bases, in that order; junction bases with no gene match: 6. The CDR3 loop is CASSPGQGAKTEAFF. The CDR3 DNA follows: TGTGCCAGCAGCCCGGGACAGGGGGCGAAGACTGAAGCTTTCTTT.

V is TRBV19 and J is TRBJ2-2; D possibly uses TRBD1 or TRBD2 (5 bases each). This CDR3 is 15 amino acids long. Germline V lookup: CDR1 LNHDA, CDR2 SQIVND (reference sequence). Between the trimmed V and J ends, which lost 3 bases and 2 bases, there was a span of 10 bases. The CDR3 is CASSIGTVNTGELFF. Here the CDR3 DNA reads TGTGCCAGTAGTATTGGGACGGTAAACACCGGGGAGCTGTTTTTT. The variable domain in full, with the rest retrieved from reference TRBV19 and TRBJ2-2, is DGGITQSPKYLFRKEGQNVTLSCEQNLNHDAMYWYRQDPGQGLRLIYYSQIVNDFQKGDIAEGYSVSREKKESFPLTVTSAQKNPTAFYLCASSIGTVNTGELFFGEGSRLTVL.

The chain has TRBV5-4 and TRBJ1-2; D is possibly TRBD1 (5 bases). The ends were cut back, 2 bases at V and 4 bases at J, with 9 bases in the middle. The CDR3 is 13 amino acids. Germline V gives CDR1 SGHNT, CDR2 YYREEE (reference sequence). The CDR3 loop is CASSFGGGYGYTF. The CDR3 DNA reads as TGTGCCAGCAGCTTCGGGGGAGGCTATGGCTACACCTTC.

This clone turned up a few times. The rearrangement links TRBV19 to TRBJ2-1; D is unclear. Trimming took 3 bases from V and 10 from J, leaving 10 bases between them. The CDR3 is 12 amino acids. Germline V lookup: CDR1 LNHDA, CDR2 SQIVND (reference sequence). The chain's CDR3 is CASSITASEQFF. The CDR3 nucleotides are TGTGCCAGTAGTATCACGGCGTCCGAGCAGTTCTTC.

The chain carries TRBV11-3 and TRBJ1-5, with a weak D call TRBD1 (5 bases). V lost 2 bases to trimming and J lost 3 bases, with 17 bases between them. CDR3 length: 17 residues. Germline V lookup: CDR1 SGHNT, CDR2 YENEEA. The CDR3 here is CASSLSPRVADNQPQHF. The CDR3 coding sequence is TGTGCCAGCAGCTTATCCCCCAGGGTGGCAGACAATCAGCCCCAGCATTTT. The whole variable domain, filled in from reference TRBV11-3 and TRBJ1-5, reads EAGVVQSPRYKIIEKKQPVAFWCNPISGHNTLYWYLQNLGQGPELLIRYENEEAVDDSQLPKDRFSAERLKGVDSTLKIQPAELGDSAVYLCASSLSPRVADNQPQHFGDGTRLSIL.

Remarks on this clone: The same CDR3 can be traced to other DNA sequences in this sample. The rearrangement joins TRBV5-1 to TRBJ1-1, with 7 bases lining up with TRBD1. CDR1 is SGHRS and CDR2 is YFSETQ in the germline V gene. The V gene end was trimmed by 4 bases and the J gene end by 4 bases; junction bases not matched to a gene: 1. The CDR3 totals 12 residues. The CDR3 sequence: CASSPGGTEAFF. For the CDR3, the DNA is TGCGCCAGCAGCCCAGGGGGCACTGAAGCTTTCTTT.